Reported below is one T cell receptor beta chain. V was clipped by 8 bases and J by 8 bases, with 15 bases between them. The CDR3 sequence is 13 residues long. Germline V gives CDR1 MNHEY, CDR2 SMNVEV (reference sequence). The sample is drawn from a study of cytotoxic CD8 clonotypes in ibrutinib-treated CLL. Assay used: immunoSEQ multiplex PCR; TCRdb lists only in-frame clones, some missing. This table has 140,000 to 150,000 clones, about 76% appearing once. Source: PBMCs, taken after 24 months of ibrutinib treatment. This chain joins TRBV27 and TRBJ1-4, with D possibly matching TRBD1 (6 bases). The clonotype was recovered from a human donor with chronic lymphocytic leukemia. The CDR3 spells CASGSRGEEKLFF. The CDR3 DNA reads TGTGCCAGCGGGTCCAGGGGTGAGGAAAAACTGTTTTTT.